What follows are 2 T cell receptor beta chains derived from one specimen sequenced in a study of control samples from healthy donors and cancer patients. Sequencing used immunoSEQ multiplex PCR; TCRdb keeps in-frame clones, though not all of them. The data hold about 49,000 clones, with around 86% observed a single time. Sequencing used PBMCs. The origin of the receptors is a woman aged 45-60 years with lung cancer.

The gene calls are TRBV27 and TRBJ1-6, with unresolved D. Germline CDR1 reads MNHEY; CDR2 reads SMNVEV (reference sequence). Between the trimmed V and J ends, which lost 3 bases and 4 bases, there was a span of 7 bases. The CDR3 sequence is 14 residues long. The CDR3 here is CASSFGQYNSPLHF. The CDR3 DNA sequence: TGTGCCAGCAGTTTCGGGCAGTATAATTCACCCCTCCACTTT.

The genes are TRBV5-1 and TRBJ1-1, with 9 bases fitting TRBD1. Losses at the gene ends were 4 bases for V and 5 bases for J; bases not matched to a gene: 9. Germline V gene data show CDR1 as SGHRS and CDR2 as YFSETQ. The CDR3 length is 15 residues. The CDR3 coding sequence is TGCGCCAGCAGCCCCCCTGACAGGGGGAAGACTGAAGCTTTCTTT. It codes for CASSPPDRGKTEAFF.